The clone carrying this T cell receptor beta chain is medium-sized in the sample. Germline V gives CDR1 MGHDK, CDR2 SYGVNS. V was clipped by 6 bases and J by 3 bases, with 11 bases between them. The CDR3 is made up of 13 amino acids. This specimen belongs to a study of spatial heterogeneity in lung cancer. As for the study in general: Approximately two years after resection was the median timing of the follow-up PBMC samples, which were sequenced when available.

TCRdb reanalysed the 5' RACE reads using MiXCR and keeps one entry per CDR3 protein. Of approximately 12,000 distinct CDR3 sequences listed, roughly a tenth are singletons. As for time point: blood at routine non-recurrence follow-up after resection. The starting material was PBMCs, obtained at follow-up. The genes are TRBV25-1 and TRBJ1-2; D is ambiguous. The TCR comes from a female donor with early-stage non-small cell lung cancer. The CDR3 DNA reads as TGTGCCAGCAGGCCTTCTAGCGACTATGGCTACACCTTC. Translated: CASRPSSDYGYTF.